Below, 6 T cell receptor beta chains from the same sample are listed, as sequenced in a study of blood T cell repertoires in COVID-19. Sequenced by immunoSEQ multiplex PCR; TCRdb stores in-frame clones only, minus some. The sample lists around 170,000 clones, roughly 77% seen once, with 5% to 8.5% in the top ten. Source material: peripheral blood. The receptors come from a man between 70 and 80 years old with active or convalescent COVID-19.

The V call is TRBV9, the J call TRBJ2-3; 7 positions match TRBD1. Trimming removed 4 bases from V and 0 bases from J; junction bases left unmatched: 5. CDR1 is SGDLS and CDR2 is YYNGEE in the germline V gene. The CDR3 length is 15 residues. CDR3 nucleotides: TGTGCCAGCAGCCCTCCGGGACAGAGCACAGATACGCAGTATTTT. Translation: CASSPPGQSTDTQYF.

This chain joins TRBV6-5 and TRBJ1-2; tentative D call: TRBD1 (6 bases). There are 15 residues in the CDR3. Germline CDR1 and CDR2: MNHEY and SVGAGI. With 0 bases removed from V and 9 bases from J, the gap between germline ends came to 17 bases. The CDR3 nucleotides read TGTGCCAGCAGTTACTCGAGAACAGGGTTGAGGAGCTACACCTTC. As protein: CASSYSRTGLRSYTF.

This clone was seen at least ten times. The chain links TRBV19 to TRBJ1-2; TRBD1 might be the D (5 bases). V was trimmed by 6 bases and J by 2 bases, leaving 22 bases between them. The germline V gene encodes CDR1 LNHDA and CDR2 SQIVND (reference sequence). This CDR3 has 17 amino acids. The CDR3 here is CASRETGLLKGNYGYTF. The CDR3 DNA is TGTGCCAGTAGGGAAACGGGACTGCTTAAAGGGAACTATGGCTACACCTTC.

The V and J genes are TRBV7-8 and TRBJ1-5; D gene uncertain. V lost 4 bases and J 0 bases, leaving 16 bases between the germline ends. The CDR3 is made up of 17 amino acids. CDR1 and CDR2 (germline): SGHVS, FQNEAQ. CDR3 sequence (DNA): TGTGCCAGCAGCTCCGACACGAGGGAAAATAGCAATCAGCCCCAGCATTTT. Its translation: CASSSDTRENSNQPQHF.

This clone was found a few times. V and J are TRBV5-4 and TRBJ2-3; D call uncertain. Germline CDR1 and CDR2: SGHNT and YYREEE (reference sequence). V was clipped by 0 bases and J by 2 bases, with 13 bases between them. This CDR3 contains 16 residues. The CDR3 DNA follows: TGTGCCAGCAGCTTGGATCTATCCAGGAACACAGATACGCAGTATTTT. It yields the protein CASSLDLSRNTDTQYF.

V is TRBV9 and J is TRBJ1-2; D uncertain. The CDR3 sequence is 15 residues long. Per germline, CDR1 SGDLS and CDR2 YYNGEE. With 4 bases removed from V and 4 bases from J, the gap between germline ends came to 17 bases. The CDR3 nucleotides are TGTGCCAGCAGCACCAGCCGGGGATGGTTCTATGGCTACACCTTC. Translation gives CASSTSRGWFYGYTF.